Following are 8 T cell receptor beta chains from one sample sequenced in a study of blood T cell repertoires in COVID-19. TCRdb's copy holds only in-frame clones and misses some; the assay was immunoSEQ multiplex PCR. The table has fewer than 200,000 clones, about 78% seen once. Sequencing was performed on PBMCs or T cells enriched from blood (not recorded which). These receptors all stem from a woman in her forties or fifties who had recovered from COVID-19.

V gene TRBV30 combines with J gene TRBJ2-1, with 8 bases lining up with TRBD2. Germline trimming cut 1 base from V and 3 bases from J; bases unmatched to any gene: 8. This CDR3 is 16 amino acids long. Looked up from germline, CDR1 is GTSNPN and CDR2 is SVGIG (reference sequence). The CDR3 nucleotides are TGTGCCTGGAGTGGGATAGCGGGAACCCTCTACAATGAGCAGTTCTTC. Its protein product is CAWSGIAGTLYNEQFF.

The chain is built from TRBV19 and TRBJ2-3; TRBD2 agrees at 9 bases. CDR1 LNHDA and CDR2 SQIVND come from the germline V gene (reference sequence). The ends lost 0 bases at V and 8 bases at J; junction bases unmatched: 15. The CDR3 sequence is 18 residues long. The DNA for the CDR3 is TGTGCCAGTAGTATAGATCCCCCACTAGCGGGTGCGAGGGTTACGCAGTATTTT. Translation gives CASSIDPPLAGARVTQYF.

This clone has only a few counts. The chain links TRBV15 to TRBJ2-7, with 9 bases matching TRBD2. Germline CDR1 LNHNV, CDR2 YYDKDF (reference sequence). This CDR3 has 16 residues. V was pared by 1 base and J by 5 bases, with 9 bases of the junction left unmatched. Here the CDR3 DNA reads TGTGCCACCAGCAGAGGCAATAGCGGGAGAATGGACGAGCAGTACTTC. Translated: CATSRGNSGRMDEQYF.

The chain links TRBV4-1 to TRBJ1-5; D unresolved. Trimming left V 0 bases short and J 3 bases short, with 9 bases between. The CDR3 totals 15 residues. Germline V CDR1 and CDR2: MGHRA, YSYEKL. DNA of the CDR3: TGCGCCAGCAGCCAAGATCCGGTGATCAATCAGCCCCAGCATTTT. Its protein is CASSQDPVINQPQHF.

The chain employs TRBV28 and TRBJ1-2; the match to TRBD1 covers 8 bases. The CDR3 consists of 13 residues. The germline CDR1 and CDR2 sequences are MDHEN and SYDVKM. The CDR3 here is CGTQVGTGYGYTF. CDR3 DNA: TGTGGCACACAAGTGGGGACAGGCTATGGCTACACCTTC.

The V gene is TRBV27, the J gene TRBJ1-1, with TRBD1 matching over 7 bases. Germline trimming cut 5 bases from V and 7 bases from J; bases unmatched to any gene: 7. This CDR3 is 13 amino acids long. Germline CDR1 and CDR2: MNHEY and SMNVEV (reference sequence). CDR3 protein: CASSIGQAGEAFF. The CDR3 coding sequence is TGTGCCAGCAGTATAGGACAGGCAGGTGAAGCTTTCTTT.

The rearrangement joins TRBV4-1 to TRBJ2-7; weak D call: TRBD2 (6 bases). CDR1 is MGHRA, CDR2 YSYEKL, per germline. The length of the CDR3 is 16 residues. Trimming stripped 0 bases from V and 5 bases from J, with 17 bases between. CDR3 coding DNA: TGCGCCAGCAGCCAAGATGGCGGGATAAGAGGAGACGAGCAGTACTTC. Its protein is CASSQDGGIRGDEQYF.

The V gene is TRBV18, the J gene TRBJ2-6; 8 nucleotides agree with TRBD1. CDR1 is KGHSH, CDR2 LQKENI, per germline. Trimming took 3 bases from V and 2 from J; bases not matched to a gene: 3. The CDR3 has 16 residues. The CDR3, as DNA: TGTGCCAGCTCACCTCAACAGGGGGCTGGGGCCAACGTCCTGACTTTC. Residues: CASSPQQGAGANVLTF.